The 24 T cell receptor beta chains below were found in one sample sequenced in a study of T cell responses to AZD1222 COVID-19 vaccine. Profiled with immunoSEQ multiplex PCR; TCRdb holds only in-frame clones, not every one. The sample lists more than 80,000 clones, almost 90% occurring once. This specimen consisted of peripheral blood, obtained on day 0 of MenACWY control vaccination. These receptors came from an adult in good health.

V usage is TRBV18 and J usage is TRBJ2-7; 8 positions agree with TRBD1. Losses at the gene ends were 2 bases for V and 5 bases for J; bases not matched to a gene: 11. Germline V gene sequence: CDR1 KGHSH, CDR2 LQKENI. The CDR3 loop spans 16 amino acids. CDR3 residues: CASSPNDRGTPHEQYF. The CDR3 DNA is TGTGCCAGCTCACCAAACGACAGGGGTACCCCCCACGAGCAGTACTTC.

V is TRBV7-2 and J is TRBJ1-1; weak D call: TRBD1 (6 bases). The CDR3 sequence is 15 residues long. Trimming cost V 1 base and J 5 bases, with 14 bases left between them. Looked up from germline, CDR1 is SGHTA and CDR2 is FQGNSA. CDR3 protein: CASSLEIVRGTEAFF. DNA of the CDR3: TGTGCCAGCAGCTTAGAGATCGTAAGGGGGACTGAAGCTTTCTTT.

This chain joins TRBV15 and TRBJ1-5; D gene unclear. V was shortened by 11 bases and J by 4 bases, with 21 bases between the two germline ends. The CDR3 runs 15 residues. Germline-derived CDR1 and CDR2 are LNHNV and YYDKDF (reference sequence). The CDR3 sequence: CAVRVGLGPNQPQHF. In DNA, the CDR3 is TGTGCCGTGCGGGTGGGGTTAGGCCCTAATCAGCCCCAGCATTTT. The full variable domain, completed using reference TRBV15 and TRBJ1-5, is DAMVIQNPRYQVTQFGKPVTLSCSQTLNHNVMYWYQQKSSQAPKLLFHYYDKDFNNEADTPDNFQSRRPNTSFCFLDIRSPGLGDTAMYLCAVRVGLGPNQPQHFGDGTRLSIL.

The CDR3 reads CASSNRRGRGEKLFF. The CDR3 region has the DNA TGCGCCAGCAGCAACCGCCGGGGGAGGGGTGAAAAACTGTTTTTT. This sequence joins TRBV4-1 and TRBJ1-4; D perhaps matches TRBD1 (5 bases). The CDR3 has 15 amino acids. Germline CDR1 reads MGHRA; CDR2 reads YSYEKL. V lost 5 bases, J lost 7 bases, and 17 bases lay in between.

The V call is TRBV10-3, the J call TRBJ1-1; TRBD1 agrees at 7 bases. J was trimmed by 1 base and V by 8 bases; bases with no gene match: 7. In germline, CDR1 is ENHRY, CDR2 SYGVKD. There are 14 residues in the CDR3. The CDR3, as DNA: TGTGCCATCCAAGACAGGGTGGAGAACACTGAAGCTTTCTTT. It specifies CAIQDRVENTEAFF.

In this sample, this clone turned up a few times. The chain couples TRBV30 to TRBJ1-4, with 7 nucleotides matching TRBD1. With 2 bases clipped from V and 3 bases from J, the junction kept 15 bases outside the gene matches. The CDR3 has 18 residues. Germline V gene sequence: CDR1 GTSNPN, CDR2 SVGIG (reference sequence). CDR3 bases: TGTGCCTGGAGTCCTTCCCGGACAGGAGGGTCACCTAATGAAAAACTGTTTTTT. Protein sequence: CAWSPSRTGGSPNEKLFF.

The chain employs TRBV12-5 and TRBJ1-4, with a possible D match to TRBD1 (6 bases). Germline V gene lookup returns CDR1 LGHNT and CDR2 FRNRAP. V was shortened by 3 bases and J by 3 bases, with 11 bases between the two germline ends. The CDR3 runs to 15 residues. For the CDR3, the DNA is TGTGCTAGTGGTTTTGTACAGGGTTCTAATGAAAAACTGTTTTTT. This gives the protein CASGFVQGSNEKLFF. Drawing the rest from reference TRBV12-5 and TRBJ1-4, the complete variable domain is DARVTQTPRHKVTEMGQEVTMRCQPILGHNTVFWYRQTMMQGLELLAYFRNRAPLDDSGMPKDRFSAEMPDATLATLKIQPSEPRDSAVYFCASGFVQGSNEKLFFGSGTQLSVL.

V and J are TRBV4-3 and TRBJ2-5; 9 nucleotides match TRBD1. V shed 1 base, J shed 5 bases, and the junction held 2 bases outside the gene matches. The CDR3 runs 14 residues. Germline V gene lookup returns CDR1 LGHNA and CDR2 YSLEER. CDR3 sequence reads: CASSQGQGGETQYF. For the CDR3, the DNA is TGCGCCAGCAGCCAAGGACAGGGGGGGGAGACCCAGTACTTC.

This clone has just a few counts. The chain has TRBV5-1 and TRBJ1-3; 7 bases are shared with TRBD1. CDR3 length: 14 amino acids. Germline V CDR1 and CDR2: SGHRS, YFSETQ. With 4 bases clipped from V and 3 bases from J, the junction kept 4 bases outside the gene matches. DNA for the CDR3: TGCGCCAGCAGCGAGCGGGACAGTGGAAACACCATATATTTT. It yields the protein CASSERDSGNTIYF.

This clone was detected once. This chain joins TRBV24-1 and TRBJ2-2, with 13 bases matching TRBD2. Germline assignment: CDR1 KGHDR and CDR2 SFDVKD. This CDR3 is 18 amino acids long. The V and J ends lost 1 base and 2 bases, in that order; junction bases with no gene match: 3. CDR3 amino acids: CATSDLRLAGGNTGELFF. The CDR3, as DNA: TGTGCCACCAGTGATTTACGACTAGCGGGGGGCAACACCGGGGAGCTGTTTTTT.

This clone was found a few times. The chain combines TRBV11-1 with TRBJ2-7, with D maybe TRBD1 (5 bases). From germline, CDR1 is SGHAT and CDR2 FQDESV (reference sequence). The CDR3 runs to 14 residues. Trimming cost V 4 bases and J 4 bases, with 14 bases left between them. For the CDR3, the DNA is TGTGCCAGCAGCTCCGTGGGAAGGGGATACGAGCAGTACTTC. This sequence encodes CASSSVGRGYEQYF.

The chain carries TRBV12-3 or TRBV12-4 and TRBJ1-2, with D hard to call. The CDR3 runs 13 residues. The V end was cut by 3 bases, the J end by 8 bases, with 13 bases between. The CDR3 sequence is CASSFGISGGYTF. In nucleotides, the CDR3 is TGTGCCAGCAGTTTCGGGATCTCGGGAGGCTACACCTTC.

This chain's CDR3 is CASSPGGGGYSNQPQHF. DNA for the CDR3: TGTGCCAGCTCACCGGGGGGAGGGGGCTATAGCAATCAGCCCCAGCATTTT. This rearrangement joins TRBV18 to TRBJ1-5, with TRBD1 identical over 7 bases. The CDR3 spans 17 residues. The germline V gene encodes CDR1 KGHSH and CDR2 LQKENI. The junction had 8 bases not matched to a gene; V was cut back by 3 bases and J by 0 bases.

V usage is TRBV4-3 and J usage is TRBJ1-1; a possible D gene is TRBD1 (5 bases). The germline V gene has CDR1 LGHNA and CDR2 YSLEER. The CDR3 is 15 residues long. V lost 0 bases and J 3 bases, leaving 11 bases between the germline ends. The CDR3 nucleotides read TGCGCCAGCAGCCAAGATGTCCAAGGGGACACTGAAGCTTTCTTT. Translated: CASSQDVQGDTEAFF.

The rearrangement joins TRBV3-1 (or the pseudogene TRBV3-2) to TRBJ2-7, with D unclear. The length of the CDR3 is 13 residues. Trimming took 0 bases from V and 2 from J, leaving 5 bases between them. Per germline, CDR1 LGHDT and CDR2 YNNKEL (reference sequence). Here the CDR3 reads CASSQDPPYEQYF. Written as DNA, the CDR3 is TGTGCCAGCAGCCAAGATCCCCCCTACGAGCAGTACTTC.

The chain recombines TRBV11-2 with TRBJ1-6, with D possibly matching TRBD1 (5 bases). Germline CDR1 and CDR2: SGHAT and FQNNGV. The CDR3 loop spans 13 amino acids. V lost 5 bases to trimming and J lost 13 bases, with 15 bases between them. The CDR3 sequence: CASSPSGIGPLHF. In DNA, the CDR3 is TGTGCCAGCAGCCCTTCAGGGATAGGTCCCCTCCACTTT.

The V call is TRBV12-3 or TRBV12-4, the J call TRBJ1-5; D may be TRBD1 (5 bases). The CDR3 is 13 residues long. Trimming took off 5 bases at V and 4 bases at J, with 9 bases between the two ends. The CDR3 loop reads CASSLGPNQPQHF. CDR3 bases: TGTGCCAGCAGTCTGGGGCCAAATCAGCCCCAGCATTTT.

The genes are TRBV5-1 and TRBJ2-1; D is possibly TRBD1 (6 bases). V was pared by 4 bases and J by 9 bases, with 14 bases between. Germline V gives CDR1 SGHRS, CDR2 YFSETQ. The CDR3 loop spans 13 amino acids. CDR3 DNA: TGCGCCAGCAGCCCAGGGGAGTGGGGTGAGCAGTTCTTC. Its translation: CASSPGEWGEQFF. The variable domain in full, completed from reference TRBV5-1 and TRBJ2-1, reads KAGVTQTPRYLIKTRGQQVTLSCSPISGHRSVSWYQQTPGQGLQFLFEYFSETQRNKGNFPGRFSGRQFSNSRSEMNVSTLELGDSALYLCASSPGEWGEQFFGPGTRLTVL.

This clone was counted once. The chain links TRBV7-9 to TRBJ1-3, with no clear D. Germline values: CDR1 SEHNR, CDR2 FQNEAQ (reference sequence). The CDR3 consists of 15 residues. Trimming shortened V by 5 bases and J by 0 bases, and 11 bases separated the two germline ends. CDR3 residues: CASSPNLVSGNTIYF. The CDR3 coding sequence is TGTGCCAGCAGCCCCAATTTGGTCTCTGGAAACACCATATATTTT.

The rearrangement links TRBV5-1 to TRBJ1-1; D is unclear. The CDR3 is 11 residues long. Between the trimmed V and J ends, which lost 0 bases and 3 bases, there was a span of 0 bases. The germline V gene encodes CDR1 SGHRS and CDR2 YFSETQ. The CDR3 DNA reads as TGCGCCAGCAGCTTGGACACTGAAGCTTTCTTT. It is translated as CASSLDTEAFF.

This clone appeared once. The CDR3 here is CASSLQAGNTEAFF. The DNA of the CDR3 is TGTGCCAGCAGTCTCCAGGCAGGGAACACTGAAGCTTTCTTT. The gene calls are TRBV27 and TRBJ1-1; D is undetermined. From germline, CDR1 is MNHEY and CDR2 SMNVEV (reference sequence). The CDR3 is made up of 14 amino acids. Trimming took 5 bases from V and 1 from J, leaving 11 bases between them.

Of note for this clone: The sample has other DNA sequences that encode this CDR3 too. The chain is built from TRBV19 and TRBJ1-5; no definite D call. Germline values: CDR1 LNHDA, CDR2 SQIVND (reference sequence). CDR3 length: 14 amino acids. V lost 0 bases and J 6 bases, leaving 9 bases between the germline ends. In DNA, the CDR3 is TGTGCCAGTAGTATAGATCATCGGGGTCAGCCCCAGCATTTT. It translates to CASSIDHRGQPQHF.

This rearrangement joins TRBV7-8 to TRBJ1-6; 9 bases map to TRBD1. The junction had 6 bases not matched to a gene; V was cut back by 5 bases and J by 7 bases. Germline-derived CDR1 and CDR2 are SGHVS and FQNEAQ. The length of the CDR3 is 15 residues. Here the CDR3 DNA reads TGTGCCAGCAGCCCCTCCGGGACAGGGAATTCACCCCTCCACTTT. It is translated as CASSPSGTGNSPLHF. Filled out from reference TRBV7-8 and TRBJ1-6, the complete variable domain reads GAGVSQSPRYKVAKRGQDVALRCDPISGHVSLFWYQQALGQGPEFLTYFQNEAQLDKSGLPSDRFFAERPEGSVSTLKIQRTQQEDSAVYLCASSPSGTGNSPLHFGNGTRLTVT.

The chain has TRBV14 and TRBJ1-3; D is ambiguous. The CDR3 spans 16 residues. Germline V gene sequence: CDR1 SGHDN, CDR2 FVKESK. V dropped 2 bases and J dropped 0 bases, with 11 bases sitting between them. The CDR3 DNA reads TGTGCCAGCAGCCAATTTGGCACCAACTCTGGAAACACCATATATTTT. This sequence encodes CASSQFGTNSGNTIYF.